This T cell receptor beta chain was found in a study of blood T cell repertoires in COVID-19. As for the study in general: Samples came from the United States, Italy and Spain, spanning acute and convalescent COVID-19. T cells, B-cell-depleted T cells, or PBMCs provided the cDNA or gDNA that served as material.

Trimming shortened V by 3 bases and J by 3 bases, and 12 bases separated the two germline ends. This CDR3 contains 13 residues. Germline V gene lookup returns CDR1 GTSNPN and CDR2 SVGIG (reference sequence). In the study's own analysis: Using reference gene primer amplification, nucleated cell counts were estimated. TCRdb keeps only in-frame clones here, not all; method: immunoSEQ multiplex PCR. V and J calls and clone size are copied from that table; D and trimming were computed from the DNA. The sample lists roughly 230,000 clones; approximately 80% were seen once. The TCR sequence derives from a woman aged 55-69 years with active or convalescent COVID-19. V and J are TRBV30 and TRBJ2-7, with a weak D call TRBD1 (6 bases). The material sequenced was peripheral blood. CDR3 in amino acids: CAWSGDTGYEQYF. DNA for the CDR3: TGTGCCTGGAGCGGGGACACCGGCTACGAGCAGTACTTC. Complete variable domain (other parts from reference TRBV30 and TRBJ2-7): SQTIHQWPATLVQPVGSPLSLECTVEGTSNPNLYWYRQAAGRGLQLLFYSVGIGQISSEVPQNLSASRPQDRQFILSSKKLLLSDSGFYLCAWSGDTGYEQYFGPGTRLTVT.